This TCR beta chain was profiled in a study of blood T cell repertoires in COVID-19. Libraries were prepared by immunoSEQ multiplex PCR; TCRdb keeps only in-frame clonotypes and omits some of them. The sample comprises around 250,000 clones, 85% to 90% of which are singletons, and approximately 1.6% rests with the top ten. Germline V lookup: CDR1 KGHDR, CDR2 SFDVKD. This CDR3 comprises 13 residues. Trimming removed 10 bases from V and 6 bases from J, with 14 bases in between. The sequenced sample was PBMCs or T cells enriched from blood (not recorded which). This receptor was taken from a woman aged 45 to 65 who had recovered from COVID-19. This chain uses TRBV24-1 with TRBJ2-2, with D possibly matching TRBD1 (6 bases). The CDR3 DNA sequence: TGTGCCACTCAGTCTCAGGGGCCCGGGGAGCTGTTTTTT. Translating gives CATQSQGPGELFF.